Sequencing of this T cell receptor (beta chain) was carried out in a study of molecular identifiers for immune sequencing clone quantification. TCRdb passed the PCR reads through MiXCR, listing each CDR3 protein once. The sample yields about 510,000 distinct CDR3 sequences, about a fifth seen once. Overall study results and limits: Clones that exceeded 20 RNA copies held over 97% of effector molecules, yet under 1% in naive cells.

The CDR3 extends over 14 amino acids. The V gene's germline CDR1 is SGHRS and CDR2 YFSETQ. V shed 0 bases, J shed 7 bases, and the junction held 6 bases outside the gene matches. Concerning this clonotype itself: What it recognizes is unknown.

The TCR originated in a human donor in good health. Some libraries in this study had Jurkat cell RNA spiked in. Sequenced: naive CD8+ T cells from blood, with Jurkat cell RNA spiked in. Subset in this sample: FACS-sorted CD8+CD4-CCR7+CD45RA+ naive T cells. The chain recombines TRBV5-1 with TRBJ2-7, with 8 bases matching TRBD2. The CDR3 DNA is TGCGCCAGCAGCTTGGGTAGCGGGGTGGGAGAGCAGTACTTC. This gives the protein CASSLGSGVGEQYF. The full variable domain, its missing parts supplied by reference TRBV5-1 and TRBJ2-7, is KAGVTQTPRYLIKTRGQQVTLSCSPISGHRSVSWYQQTPGQGLQFLFEYFSETQRNKGNFPGRFSGRQFSNSRSEMNVSTLELGDSALYLCASSLGSGVGEQYFGPGTRLTVT.